This T cell receptor (beta chain) was documented in a study of spatial heterogeneity in lung cancer (dated by TCRdb to between 2019 and 2020). Regarding the research as a whole: Beta-chain transcripts were consistently detected in greater numbers than alpha-chain transcripts, which likely reflects a higher abundance of beta-chain transcripts. In the raw uncorrected reads, each unique combination of TCR and UMI appeared on average more than ten times. In non-small cell lung cancer, the study made a quantitative comparison of TCR alpha and beta repertoires among multiple tumor regions, matched nontumor lung and blood. The study linked features of the TCR repertoire to counts of nonsynonymous mutations, which were determined by whole-exome sequencing of tumor tissue. Both alpha and beta chains were TCR-sequenced in samples taken at surgery, namely 220 tumor regions, roughly 64 matched nontumor lung samples and about 52 PBMC samples.

General study outcomes and caveats: Ubiquitous expanded tumor TCRs showed up in blood more often at tumor resection than at routine follow-up. Confirming at a functional level the hypothesis that regional TCRs recognize regional mutations was considered to require additional single-cell paired TCR alpha and beta sequencing.

Looking up the germline V gene yields CDR1 KGHSH and CDR2 LQKENI. V trim: 5 bases; J trim: 5 bases; unmatched bases: 9. Including cysteine and phenylalanine, the CDR3 has 15 amino acids. The read is trimmed to its CDR3 DNA, 45 bases read in frame from base 1. This clonotype was seen a handful of times. Its antigen is currently not known. No base quality values were provided; no much bigger clone lies one nucleotide off. Receptor libraries were prepared by 5' RACE. TCRdb records NextSeq 500 as the sequencer. The TCR library protocol attached a unique molecular identifier to each TCR cDNA molecule to allow correction of PCR and sequencing errors. The authors' pipeline ran thus. TCR identification, UMI-based error correction and CDR3 extraction were performed with Decombinator tools. TCRs above a frequency of 2 per 1,000, corresponding to the top 1% of the tumor frequency distribution, were defined as expanded. Renyi diversity was calculated using the R vegan package after each repertoire was subsampled 100 times to 5,000 TCRs. CDR3 similarity networks were constructed using string-kernel similarity of amino acid triplets, with links drawn between CDR3s whose pairwise similarity was above 0.82. Through fastp at Q25 and MiXCR, TCRdb rebuilt clones from the public reads, retaining in-frame beta chains. When rows share a CDR3 protein, they turn into one entry using the most common DNA and genes. TCRdb, rather than the study authors, made the V and J calls. The sample data list 40,000 to 45,000 distinct CDR3 sequences, and roughly 15% of these were observed just once. 50% to 60% of the sample is held by the ten biggest clonotypes.

Read against the paper, the sample's time point label means: sample taken at primary tumor resection. For TCR sequencing, whole RNA was extracted from tumor and nontumor lung tissue, or from cryopreserved PBMC samples, and no cell sorting was done. The donors were more than 65 patients from the lung TRACERx cohort who had early-stage, untreated non-small cell lung cancer. A patient was chosen for TCR sequencing only when enough RNA was available from at least two tumor regions. The chain joins TRBV18 to TRBJ1-5; 7 central bases correspond to TRBD1. This TCR came from a male donor with early-stage non-small cell lung cancer. The source material was PBMCs, sampled at surgery. The CDR3 amino acid sequence is: CASSAQGFLDQPQHF. The DNA reads as follows: TGTGCCAGCTCAGCACAGGGGTTTTTGGATCAGCCCCAGCATTTT.